This T cell receptor (beta chain) was found in a study of T cell repertoires in cytomegalovirus infection. On the study more broadly: Through public TCR beta signatures, both CMV infection and matching HLA type were indicated. Findings and limits, study-wide: There were carriers of CMV plus the relevant HLA, and cumulative public TCR beta family frequency identified them. It was HLA-C-restricted CMV-specific TCR beta clonotypes that dominated the response ex vivo.

A note on this clonotype: The antigen remains undetermined.

TCRdb re-analysed the reads in MiXCR, keeping a single row per CDR3 protein. The data hold 200,000 to 250,000 distinct CDR3 sequences, with 22% observed a single time. The CDR3 spans 14 residues. Trimming at V came to 4 bases and at J to 8 bases, leaving 5 bases not matched to a gene. The chain combines TRBV12-3 or TRBV12-4 with TRBJ2-2; 9 bases fit TRBD1. This sequence was found in a human donor in good health (CMV status not recorded). Some clones in this sample may be carry-over from other donors' samples. Material: CD8+ T cells from PBMCs. The CDR3 bases are TGTGCCAGCAGTTCGGGGACAGGGTCAGGGGAGCTGTTTTTT. It codes for CASSSGTGSGELFF.